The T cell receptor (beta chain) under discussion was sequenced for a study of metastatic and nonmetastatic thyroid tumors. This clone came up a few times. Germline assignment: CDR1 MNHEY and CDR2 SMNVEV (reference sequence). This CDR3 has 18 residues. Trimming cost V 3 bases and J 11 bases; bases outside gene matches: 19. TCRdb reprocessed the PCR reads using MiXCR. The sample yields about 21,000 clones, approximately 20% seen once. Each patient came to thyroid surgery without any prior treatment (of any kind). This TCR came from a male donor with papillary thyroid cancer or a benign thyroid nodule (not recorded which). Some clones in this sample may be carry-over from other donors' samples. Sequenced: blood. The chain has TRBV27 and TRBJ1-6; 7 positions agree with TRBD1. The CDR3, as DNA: TGTGCCAGCAGTTTCGCGTTAGCAGGGGGTCGTTTTAGGACACCCCTCCACTTT. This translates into CASSFALAGGRFRTPLHF.